This T cell receptor beta chain stems from a study of blood T cell repertoires in COVID-19 (dated by TCRdb to the early 2020s). A note on the overall study: Samples covering the acute and convalescent phases of COVID-19 were provided by collaborators in the United States, Italy and Spain. Samples came from the ongoing ImmuneRACE study (first 160 participants) plus 1,254 subjects from 6 global collaborators. Where HLA class I and class II types were available, the types were taken from metadata supplied by the sample provider, not from assay-based typing. Sample metadata almost always included a de-identified subject ID, COVID-19 status, age in years and sex. The prospective study material was composed of cDNA or gDNA derived from T cells, B-cell-depleted T cells, or PBMCs. The repertoires were made available in a free public database intended to serve as a resource for research on the immune response to SARS-CoV-2. Deeply sampled blood TCRbeta repertoires from subjects exposed to, actively infected with, or recovered from COVID-19 were included in the dataset.

TCRbeta CDR3 regions were amplified from genomic DNA by means of the immunoSEQ Assay, a bias-controlled multiplex PCR. Turning to the authors' computational methods: Nucleated cell counts per sample were estimated from amplification of reference gene primers within the assay. To quantify the absolute abundance of each unique TCRbeta CDR3 rearrangement, sequence reads were collapsed and filtered. For each sample, productive Simpson clonality was calculated by taking the square root of Simpson's diversity index across productive rearrangements. This immuneACCESS table, as held by TCRdb, lists in-frame sequences with V and J called but not all clones. Of the missing ones, under half trace to an unresolved V gene in checked studies; the others have no known cause. That table is the source of V, J and clone size, and D and trimming were worked out from the DNA. This sample comprises about 200,000 clones, about 90% of them detected only once. The leading ten clones occupy around 0.84% of the sample.

The germline V and J ends show losses of 4 bases and 2 bases respectively, and no gene match explains 6 bases of the junction. CDR1 and CDR2 are drawn from the germline V gene (reference sequence): LNHDA, SQIVND. The CDR3 contains 15 residues, cysteine and phenylalanine counted. This entry keeps only the CDR3 DNA: 45 bases, framed from base 1. What the study reported, not specific to this receptor: How much clinical and demographic metadata was included differed by source and by participant, and the metadata was provided uncurated.

As for this clone: Its antigen target is currently unknown. No base quality information exists; no much larger clone differs at one position.

At one collaborating source in Seattle, patients were enrolled during active infection and were followed longitudinally through the course of disease. The collaborating institutions used their own protocols to collect whole blood in K2EDTA tubes. Collaborator samples were shipped for TCRbeta analysis as frozen whole blood, isolated PBMCs, or DNA extracted from either sample type. This clonotype was obtained from a man aged 60-69 years with COVID-19, enrolled during active disease. The chain was built from TRBV19 and TRBJ2-7, with 9 middle bases fitting TRBD1. Sequences were obtained from peripheral blood. CDR3 reads: CASSRGQGIAYEQYF. The DNA is TGTGCCAGTAGTAGGGGACAGGGAATTGCCTACGAGCAGTACTTC.